This paragraph covers one T cell receptor beta chain sequence. Its specificity is not known. With 4 bases clipped from V and 11 bases from J, the junction kept 8 bases outside the gene matches. Germline V gene data show CDR1 as SQVTM and CDR2 as ANQGSEA. This CDR3 region has 12 residues. This sample stems from a study of cytomegalovirus exposure and HLA in healthy donors. Study results and limitations: A prior analysis recorded that most TCR beta V segments were productive about 90% or about 30% of the time. Later on, an analysis found that several of the most significant clusters appeared to be linked to common viral pathogens, which included parvovirus B19.

The donors (healthy individuals) were bone marrow donors. Amplification used 60 Vbeta primers and 13 Jbeta primers. Original processing notes: About 80 million unique TCR beta chains, roughly 11 million of them shared, were counted by a later analysis. The data were produced by immunoSEQ multiplex PCR, yet TCRdb's version contains in-frame clones alone and is incomplete. V and J calls and clone size come straight from that table; D and trimming were deduced from the DNA. The sample has 120,000 to 150,000 clones, approximately 85% seen once; the top ten hold around 0.51%. This chain uses TRBV29-1 with TRBJ1-5; 7 bases are shared with TRBD1. The source of this sequence is a woman between 40 and 50 years old in good health and CMV-seronegative. The sequenced sample consisted of PBMCs. The CDR3 bases are TGCAGCGTTGCCTTACAGACAGGGTCCCAGCATTTT. Amino acids: CSVALQTGSQHF.